This is a list of T cell receptor beta chains from one sample in a study of blood T cell repertoires in COVID-19. Repertoires were generated with immunoSEQ multiplex PCR, while TCRdb's copy carries only in-frame clones and drops some. The profile covers more than 90,000 clones, with 84% appearing a single time and about 24% taken by the ten largest. Sequenced material: peripheral blood. The receptors here all came from a human donor in a cohort sampled during active COVID-19. Each CDR3 is given with its conserved first and last residue. A D gene is named only where the DNA matches it firmly.

V gene	D gene	J gene	CDR3 protein
TRBV6-5	-	TRBJ1-5	CASSYSKEGQHF
TRBV3-1/TRBV3-2	TRBD1	TRBJ1-6	CASRRRDRDNSPLHF
TRBV11-1	-	TRBJ1-1	CASSVLQGNTEAFF
TRBV7-2	TRBD1	TRBJ1-2	CASSYQTGGIYGYTF
TRBV6-6	TRBD2	TRBJ2-3	CASSRDYGPDTQYF
TRBV5-6	-	TRBJ2-7	CASSLFSTVPTYEQYF
TRBV19	TRBD1	TRBJ2-2	CASSVTGTGLSGELFF
TRBV7-2	-	TRBJ1-4	CASSPGDTANEKLFF
TRBV21-1	-	TRBJ2-6	CASSKMGTSGSPPGANVLTF
TRBV7-6	-	TRBJ2-2	CASSLGTPTGELFF
TRBV5-5	-	TRBJ1-3	CASSSDTGSGNTIYF
TRBV7-2	TRBD1	TRBJ1-1	CASSLSSGGTEAFF
TRBV6-2/TRBV6-3	TRBD1	TRBJ2-1	CASSYSIPGQAYSYNEQFF
TRBV6-1	-	TRBJ1-3	CASSSLAGGNTIYF
TRBV11-2	-	TRBJ2-7	CASSLQVSYEQYF
TRBV10-3	TRBD2	TRBJ2-4	CAISESGPPGGIQYF
TRBV13	TRBD1	TRBJ2-5	CASSIFDGQEQETQYF
TRBV6-1	TRBD1	TRBJ2-7	CASSDRDRGLYEQYF
TRBV12-3/TRBV12-4	-	TRBJ1-5	CASRTGSNQPQHF
TRBV28	-	TRBJ2-3	CASRTPGTDTQYF
TRBV3-1/TRBV3-2	TRBD1	TRBJ1-2	CASNIWGQASYGYTF